The rows below give T cell receptor beta chains drawn from one sample of a study of molecular identifiers for immune sequencing clone quantification. TCRdb processed the PCR reads anew with MiXCR; each CDR3 protein has one entry. The sample includes 490,000 or so distinct CDR3 sequences, 20% to 25% of them seen just once. The specimen was naive CD8+ T cells from blood, with Jurkat cell RNA spiked in. The receptors were gathered from a human donor in good health. Some libraries in this study had Jurkat cell RNA spiked in. The CDR3 runs from the conserved cysteine through the conserved F or W. D genes are given only for firm matches. The listing skips clone size in some rows; elsewhere it reads once, few, many or a size class.

TRBV4-3,TRBJ2-3,few,-,CASSQAGLNFLVDTQYF,TGCGCCAGCAGCCAAGCCGGACTAAACTTCTTGGTAGATACGCAGTATTTT
TRBV19,TRBJ1-1,few,TRBD1,CASSRGQGATVWMNTEAFF,TGTGCCAGTAGTAGAGGGCAGGGGGCGACGGTCTGGATGAACACTGAAGCTTTCTTT
TRBV9,TRBJ2-5,many,-,CASSEEGPAPETQYF,TGTGCCAGCAGCGAGGAAGGTCCCGCCCCGGAGACCCAGTACTTC
TRBV6-2/TRBV6-3,TRBJ1-1,few,-,CASSIAVTEAFF,TGTGCCAGCAGCATCGCGGTCACTGAAGCTTTCTTT
TRBV12-5,TRBJ1-5,-,TRBD1,CASGWGQGANQPQHF,TGTGCTAGTGGCTGGGGACAGGGGGCAAATCAGCCCCAGCATTTT
TRBV20-1,TRBJ2-1,many,-,CSARFGYEQFF,TGCAGTGCTAGGTTTGGGTATGAGCAGTTCTTC
TRBV28,TRBJ2-5,-,-,CATNQTPQETQYF,TGTGCCACCAATCAGACCCCCCAAGAGACCCAGTACTTC
TRBV6-5,TRBJ2-2,few,-,CASSYSGDTGELFF,TGTGCCAGCAGTTACAGCGGAGACACCGGGGAGCTGTTTTTT
TRBV11-2,TRBJ2-3,many,TRBD2,CASSPLLARPYTDTQYF,TGTGCCAGCAGCCCCTTACTAGCGCGTCCTTACACAGATACGCAGTATTTT
TRBV27,TRBJ1-1,few,-,CASSGRRSTEAFF,TGTGCCAGCAGTGGAAGACGGTCCACTGAAGCTTTCTTT
TRBV5-3,TRBJ2-2,-,-,CASSLVGGADTGELFF,TGTGCCAGCAGCTTGGTGGGGGGGGCGGACACCGGGGAGCTGTTTTTT
TRBV11-2,TRBJ1-1,few,-,CASSLVTGAFF,TGTGCCAGCAGCTTAGTAACGGGAGCTTTCTTT
TRBV24-1,TRBJ2-5,many,TRBD2,CATSPGIRLAYQETQYF,TGTGCCACCTCCCCTGGAATCCGACTAGCGTACCAAGAGACCCAGTACTTC
TRBV7-9,TRBJ2-3,-,TRBD1,CASSSTTGADTQYF,TGTGCCAGCAGCTCGACCACAGGGGCCGATACGCAGTATTTT
TRBV9,TRBJ1-2,-,-,CASSKSRTETYVYTF,TGTGCCAGCAGCAAATCAAGGACAGAGACCTATGTCTACACCTTC
TRBV7-2,TRBJ2-5,-,-,CASRGGGFETQYF,TGTGCCAGCAGGGGGGGGGGCTTTGAGACCCAGTACTTC
TRBV6-2/TRBV6-3,TRBJ2-7,-,-,CASSYGQHSYEQYF,TGTGCCAGCAGTTACGGACAGCACTCCTACGAGCAGTACTTC
TRBV4-3,TRBJ1-3,-,-,CASSQDVGGGRNTIYF,TGCGCCAGCAGCCAAGATGTGGGGGGTGGAAGAAACACCATATATTTT
TRBV5-3,TRBJ1-2,-,-,CASSLVLLVGSESIRGYTF,TGTGCCAGCAGCTTGGTGTTGTTGGTGGGGTCAGAGTCTATTCGGGGCTACACCTTC
TRBV7-9,TRBJ2-4,many,-,CASSSPRVEQYF,TGTGCCAGCAGCTCCCCCCGGGTGGAGCAGTACTTC
TRBV6-5,TRBJ2-1,-,-,CASSYMGHYEQFF,TGTGCCAGCAGTTACATGGGACACTATGAGCAGTTCTTC
TRBV6-1,TRBJ2-7,many,TRBD1,CASSEWDRSYEQYF,TGTGCCAGCAGTGAATGGGACAGGTCCTACGAGCAGTACTTC
TRBV19,TRBJ2-6,few,TRBD1,CASSILTGTGILGANVLTF,TGTGCCAGTAGTATATTAACCGGGACAGGGATTCTTGGGGCCAACGTCCTGACTTTC
TRBV19,TRBJ1-2,-,TRBD1,CASGQGAVGYTF,TGTGCCAGCGGACAGGGGGCAGTTGGCTACACCTTC
TRBV4-1,TRBJ2-7,few,TRBD2,CASSQQRGSSYEQYF,TGCGCCAGCAGCCAACAGCGGGGAAGCTCCTACGAGCAGTACTTC
TRBV28,TRBJ1-2,-,TRBD1,CASSSRTGNGDGYTF,TGTGCCAGCAGTTCCCGGACAGGGAATGGGGATGGCTACACCTTC
TRBV7-9,TRBJ1-1,few,-,CASSHATGQSGTEAFF,TGTGCCAGCAGTCATGCTACTGGACAGTCAGGCACTGAAGCTTTCTTT
TRBV11-1,TRBJ2-1,few,-,CASSWTTHNEQFF,TGTGCCAGCAGCTGGACTACACACAATGAGCAGTTCTTC
TRBV3-1,TRBJ2-2,-,-,CASSQDWGQHTGEPFF,TGTGCCAGCAGCCAAGATTGGGGCCAGCACACCGGGGAGCCGTTTTTT
TRBV29-1,TRBJ1-2,many,TRBD1,CSVPRQGVSGYTF,TGCAGCGTTCCCAGACAGGGAGTGAGTGGCTACACCTTC
TRBV19,TRBJ1-2,few,TRBD1,CASNLGGENVGYGYTF,TGTGCCAGTAATCTAGGGGGCGAAAACGTGGGCTATGGCTACACCTTC
TRBV7-9,TRBJ2-1,-,-,CASSLAGQGVYNEQFF,TGTGCCAGCAGCTTAGCGGGGCAGGGTGTCTACAATGAGCAGTTCTTC
TRBV2,TRBJ1-1,many,TRBD1,CASSYFGQGSLEGTEAFF,TGTGCCAGCAGTTACTTCGGACAGGGGTCTCTTGAGGGCACTGAAGCTTTCTTT
TRBV28,TRBJ2-1,-,-,CASGRVYNEQFF,TGTGCCAGCGGTCGGGTATATAATGAGCAGTTCTTC
TRBV12-3/TRBV12-4,TRBJ2-5,-,-,CASSLYQLGSQETQYF,TGTGCCAGCAGTTTATACCAACTAGGGAGCCAAGAGACCCAGTACTTC
TRBV5-1,TRBJ2-5,-,TRBD2,CASSFWGGEETQYF,TGCGCCAGCAGCTTTTGGGGGGGAGAAGAGACCCAGTACTTC
TRBV6-5,TRBJ2-1,-,TRBD2,CASSPLAGPSYNEQFF,TGTGCCAGCAGCCCATTAGCGGGGCCATCCTACAATGAGCAGTTCTTC
TRBV13,TRBJ1-1,few,-,CASSLGRTGKAFF,TGTGCCAGCAGCTTAGGGAGGACGGGAAAAGCTTTCTTT
TRBV11-2,TRBJ2-3,-,-,CASSLNPMSGTDTQYF,TGTGCCAGCAGCTTAAACCCTATGTCAGGCACAGATACGCAGTATTTT
TRBV2,TRBJ1-5,-,TRBD1,CATTQGESNQPQHF,TGTGCCACCACACAGGGGGAGAGCAATCAGCCCCAGCATTTT
TRBV2,TRBJ2-1,many,-,CASSPQTRLFYNEQFF,TGTGCCAGCAGTCCTCAGACCAGGCTGTTCTACAATGAGCAGTTCTTC
TRBV7-9,TRBJ2-6,few,TRBD1,CASSLNRGLEDWANVLTF,TGTGCCAGCAGCTTAAACAGGGGGTTAGAGGACTGGGCCAACGTCCTGACTTTC
TRBV27,TRBJ2-3,-,-,CASSSLRMTSTDTQYF,TGTGCCAGCAGTTCACTACGGATGACTAGCACAGATACGCAGTATTTT
TRBV2,TRBJ1-1,many,-,CASSEFPEAFF,TGTGCCAGCAGTGAGTTCCCTGAAGCTTTCTTT
TRBV7-3,TRBJ2-2,-,TRBD2,CASSPTRSGWNTGELFF,TGTGCCAGCAGCCCCACCCGTAGCGGGTGGAACACCGGGGAGCTGTTTTTT
TRBV29-1,TRBJ1-1,many,-,CSVDVDTEAFF,TGCAGCGTTGACGTAGACACTGAAGCTTTCTTT
TRBV5-1,TRBJ2-3,once,TRBD2,CARSSGLAGGGYTDTQYF,TGCGCCAGGAGCTCGGGACTAGCGGGGGGGGGGTACACAGATACGCAGTATTTT
TRBV7-2,TRBJ1-4,many,-,CASSLEIGQTNEKLFF,TGTGCCAGCAGCTTAGAGATCGGGCAGACTAATGAAAAACTGTTTTTT
TRBV30,TRBJ1-1,many,-,CAWSVGMNTEAFF,TGTGCCTGGAGTGTCGGCATGAACACTGAAGCTTTCTTT
TRBV6-2/TRBV6-3,TRBJ1-1,-,-,CAGKTFETLTEAFF,TGTGCCGGTAAAACCTTTGAGACTTTGACTGAAGCTTTCTTT
TRBV28,TRBJ2-7,many,-,CASSFPEYEQYF,TGTGCCAGCAGTTTCCCCGAATACGAGCAGTACTTC
TRBV5-8,TRBJ2-7,few,-,CASSLVAQRPYEQYF,TGTGCCAGCAGCTTGGTGGCACAGAGGCCCTACGAGCAGTACTTC
TRBV5-6,TRBJ2-3,many,-,CASSLAVTNTDTQYF,TGTGCCAGCAGCTTGGCGGTCACTAACACAGATACGCAGTATTTT
TRBV7-9,TRBJ2-2,many,-,CASSFGPEGIGELFF,TGTGCCAGCAGCTTTGGTCCTGAAGGGATCGGGGAGCTGTTTTTT
TRBV28,TRBJ1-5,many,-,CASTIDRGFSQPQHF,TGTGCCAGCACAATTGACCGGGGTTTCAGTCAGCCCCAGCATTTT
TRBV4-3,TRBJ2-1,-,TRBD2,CASSQDRASGGHDEQFF,TGCGCCAGCAGCCAAGACCGGGCTAGCGGGGGGCACGATGAGCAGTTCTTC
TRBV4-3,TRBJ2-3,-,TRBD2,CAGSPRGRWGDTQYF,TGCGCCGGCAGCCCGCGGGGGAGATGGGGGGATACGCAGTATTTT
TRBV2,TRBJ1-1,many,TRBD1,CASSQTGTGRNTEAFF,TGTGCCAGCAGCCAAACCGGGACAGGGAGGAACACTGAAGCTTTCTTT
TRBV12-5,TRBJ2-3,many,TRBD2,CASGYLAGAPADTQYF,TGTGCTAGTGGATACCTAGCGGGGGCACCGGCAGATACGCAGTATTTT
TRBV20-1,TRBJ2-7,-,-,CSARDNSRVGTYEQYF,TGCAGTGCTAGAGATAACTCGCGGGTTGGGACCTACGAGCAGTACTTC